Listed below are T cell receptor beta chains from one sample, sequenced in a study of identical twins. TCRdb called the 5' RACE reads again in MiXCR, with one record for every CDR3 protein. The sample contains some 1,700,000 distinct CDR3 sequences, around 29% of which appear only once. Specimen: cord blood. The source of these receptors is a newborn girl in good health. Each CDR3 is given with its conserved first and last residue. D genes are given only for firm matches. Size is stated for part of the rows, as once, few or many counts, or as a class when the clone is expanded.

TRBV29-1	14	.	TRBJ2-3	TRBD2	TGCAGCGTTGATTCTCCGGCGGGAGCAGGTACGCAGTATTTT	CSVDSPAGAGTQYF
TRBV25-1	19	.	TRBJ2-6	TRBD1	TGTGCCAGCAGTGCCGTCTCCGGGACAGCTCCTTCTGGGGCCAACGTCCTGACTTTC	CASSAVSGTAPSGANVLTF
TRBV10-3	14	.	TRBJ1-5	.	TGTGCCATCAGCCCCGGGACACGCAATCAGCCCCAGCATTTT	CAISPGTRNQPQHF
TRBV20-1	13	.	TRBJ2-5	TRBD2	TGCAGTGCCCGGACTAGCGGAATTAATGAGCAGTACTTC	CSARTSGINEQYF
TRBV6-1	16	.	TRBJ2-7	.	TGTGCCAGCAGGGAGCTCTACTTCGTACGCGTGGGCGAGCAGTACTTC	CASRELYFVRVGEQYF
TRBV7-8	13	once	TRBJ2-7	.	TGTGCCAGCACAGGTTTTAGGGGGTCCGAGCAGTACTTC	CASTGFRGSEQYF
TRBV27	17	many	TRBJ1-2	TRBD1	TGTGCCAGCAGTTTATCCCGAGGTACAGGGGGCTTGTATGGCTACACCTTC	CASSLSRGTGGLYGYTF
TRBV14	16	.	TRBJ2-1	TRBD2	TGTGCCAGCAACCAAGATAAGCTAGCGGGAGTCAATGAGCAGTTCTTC	CASNQDKLAGVNEQFF
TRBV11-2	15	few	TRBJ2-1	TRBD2	TGTGCCAGCAGTCACGGGGGGGCCTTAAGCAATGAGCAGTTCTTC	CASSHGGALSNEQFF
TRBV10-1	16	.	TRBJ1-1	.	TGCGCCAGCAGTGAGCTCCAGGGCGGGACGAACACTGAAGCTTTCTTT	CASSELQGGTNTEAFF
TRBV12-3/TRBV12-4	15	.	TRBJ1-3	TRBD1	TGTGCCTCCCGACCCACAGGGGGCTATGGAAACACCATATATTTT	CASRPTGGYGNTIYF
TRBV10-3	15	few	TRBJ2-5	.	TGTGCCATCAGTGCAACGTGGGCAGGTCAAGAGACCCAGTACTTC	CAISATWAGQETQYF
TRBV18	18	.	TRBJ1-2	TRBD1	TGTGCCAGCTCACTACAGAAGACCCGGACAGGGGGGAACTATGGCTACACCTTC	CASSLQKTRTGGNYGYTF
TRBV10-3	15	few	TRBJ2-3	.	TGTGCCATCAAGCCTCCGGGATCCCACACAGATACGCAGTATTTT	CAIKPPGSHTDTQYF
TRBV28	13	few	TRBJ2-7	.	TGTGCCAGCACCAACGGGCGGACCTACGAGCAGTACTTC	CASTNGRTYEQYF
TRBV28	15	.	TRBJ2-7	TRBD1	TGTGCCAGCAGTTCTCCGGGACAGGTCCTCTACGAGCAGTACTTC	CASSSPGQVLYEQYF
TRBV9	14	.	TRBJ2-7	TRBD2	TGTGCCAGCAGCCCCGGGACTAGCGGGAGTTCGGAGTACTTC	CASSPGTSGSSEYF
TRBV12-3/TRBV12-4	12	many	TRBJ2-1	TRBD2	TGTGCCAGCAGTTTCCCGGGGACTACGCAGTTCTTC	CASSFPGTTQFF
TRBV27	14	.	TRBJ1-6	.	TGTGCCTGCAGTTTCACAGGGTCTCGGTCACCCCTCCACTTT	CACSFTGSRSPLHF
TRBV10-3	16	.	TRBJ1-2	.	TGTGCCATCAGTTGGAAACCGACTCCCCTCTTCTATGGCTACACCTTC	CAISWKPTPLFYGYTF
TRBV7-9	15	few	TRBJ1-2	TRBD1	TGTGCCAGCAGCTCCCTGGGACAGGGCTCCTATGGCTACACCTTC	CASSSLGQGSYGYTF
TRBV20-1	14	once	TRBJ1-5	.	TGCAGTGCTAGATCTGCGGCCAGCAATCAGCCCCAGCATTTT	CSARSAASNQPQHF
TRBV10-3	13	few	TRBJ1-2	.	TGTGCCATCAGTCATGACAGCCTCTATGGCTACACCTTC	CAISHDSLYGYTF
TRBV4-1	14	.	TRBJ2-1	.	TGCGCCAGCAGCCTACCGCCCCGAAGCAATGAGCAGTTCTTC	CASSLPPRSNEQFF
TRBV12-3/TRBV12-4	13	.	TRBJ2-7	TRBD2	TGTGCCAGCAGTCCCTGGCGGGGGTACGAGCAGTACTTC	CASSPWRGYEQYF
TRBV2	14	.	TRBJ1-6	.	TGTGCCAGCATGGAGGGCTCCTATAATTCACCCCCCCACTTT	CASMEGSYNSPPHF
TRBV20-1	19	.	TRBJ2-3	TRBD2	TGCAGTGCTAGAGATTTATCGCTAGCGGGGGGTCCCCACACAGATACGCAGTATTTT	CSARDLSLAGGPHTDTQYF
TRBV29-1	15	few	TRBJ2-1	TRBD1	TGCAGCGTTGATCGGGACAGGGGAGCCTACAATGAGCAGTTCTTC	CSVDRDRGAYNEQFF
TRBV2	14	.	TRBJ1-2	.	TGTGCCAGCAGTGAAGCGGCCGGACTGGGTGGCTACACCTTC	CASSEAAGLGGYTF
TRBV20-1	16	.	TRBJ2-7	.	TGCAGTGCTAGAGATTCCCCGGGCTACGGACGCTACGAGCAGTACTTC	CSARDSPGYGRYEQYF
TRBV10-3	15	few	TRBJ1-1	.	TGTGCCATCGGGTGGAGGGGTACCGGGAACACTGAAGCTTTCTTT	CAIGWRGTGNTEAFF
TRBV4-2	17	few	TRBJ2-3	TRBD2	TGTGCCAGCAGCCTCAATGGGCCTAGCGGGGTGGAAGATACGCAGTATTTT	CASSLNGPSGVEDTQYF
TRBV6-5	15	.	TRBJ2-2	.	TGTGCCAGCAGTTACACCGGGACTTACACCGGGGAGCTGTTTTTT	CASSYTGTYTGELFF
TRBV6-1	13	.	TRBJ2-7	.	TGTGCCAGCAGGGATGTCTCCTACAATGAGCAGTACTTC	CASRDVSYNEQYF
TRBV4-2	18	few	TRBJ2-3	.	TGTGCCAGCAGCCAAGATAGGTCGGCTAACGGGCTCACAGATACGCAGTATTTT	CASSQDRSANGLTDTQYF
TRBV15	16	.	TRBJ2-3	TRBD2	TGTGCCACCAGCAGAGATAGCGGGCTAAGAACAGATACGCAGTATTTT	CATSRDSGLRTDTQYF
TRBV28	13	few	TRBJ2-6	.	TGTGCCACCGTTAGTCCTGGGGCCAACGTCCTGACTTTC	CATVSPGANVLTF
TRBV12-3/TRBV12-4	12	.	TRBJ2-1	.	TGTGCCAGCAGCTTCGGAGGGAGGGAGCAGTTCTTC	CASSFGGREQFF
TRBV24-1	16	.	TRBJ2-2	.	TGTGCCACCAGTGACTCGGGACGAGGCGTCACCGGGGAGCTGTTTTTT	CATSDSGRGVTGELFF
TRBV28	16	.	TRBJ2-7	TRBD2	TGTGCCAGCAGTTTTAGTACTAGCGGGGGGAGGAACGAGCAGTACTTC	CASSFSTSGGRNEQYF
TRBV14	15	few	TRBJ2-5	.	TGTGCCAGCAGCCAAGCTCTAGGTCCCCAAGAGACCCAGTACTTC	CASSQALGPQETQYF
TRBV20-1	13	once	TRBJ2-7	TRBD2	TGCAGTGCCGCGGGAGGGCCACCATACGAGCAGTACTTC	CSAAGGPPYEQYF
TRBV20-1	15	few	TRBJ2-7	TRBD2	TGCAGTGCTAGAGATCTAGCGGGGGATTACTACGAGCAGTACTTC	CSARDLAGDYYEQYF
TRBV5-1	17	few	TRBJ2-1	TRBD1	TGCGCCAGCAGCTTGACTCTAGGGACAGGGAGATACAATGAGCAGTTCTTC	CASSLTLGTGRYNEQFF
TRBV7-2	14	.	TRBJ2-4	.	TGTGCCAGCAGCTTAGAATTGGCACAAAGCATTCAGTACTTC	CASSLELAQSIQYF
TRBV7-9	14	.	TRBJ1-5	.	TGTGCCAGCAGCCAGGGAATATCTGATCAGCCCCAGCATTTT	CASSQGISDQPQHF
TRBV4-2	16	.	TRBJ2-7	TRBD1	TGTGCCAGCAGCCAAGAAGTAGGGGGCGCCTCCTACGAGCAGTACTTC	CASSQEVGGASYEQYF
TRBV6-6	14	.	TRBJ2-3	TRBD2	TGTGCCAGCAGTTACGGGAGGGCCGGAGATACGCAGTATTTT	CASSYGRAGDTQYF
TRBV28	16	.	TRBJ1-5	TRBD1	TGTGCCAGCAGTTTGAAAGGGGGCTTACGCAATCAGCCCCAGCATTTT	CASSLKGGLRNQPQHF
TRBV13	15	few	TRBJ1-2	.	TGTGCCAGCAGCTTGCGCGCGGCGGGGGGCTATGGCTACACCTTC	CASSLRAAGGYGYTF
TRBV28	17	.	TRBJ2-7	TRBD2	TGTGCCAGCAGTCCAGGGACTAGCGGGGGCTCCTACAATGAGCAGTACTTC	CASSPGTSGGSYNEQYF
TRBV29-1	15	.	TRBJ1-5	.	TGCAGCGGATCAGGGTTTCGGTATAGCAATCAGCCCCAGCATTTT	CSGSGFRYSNQPQHF